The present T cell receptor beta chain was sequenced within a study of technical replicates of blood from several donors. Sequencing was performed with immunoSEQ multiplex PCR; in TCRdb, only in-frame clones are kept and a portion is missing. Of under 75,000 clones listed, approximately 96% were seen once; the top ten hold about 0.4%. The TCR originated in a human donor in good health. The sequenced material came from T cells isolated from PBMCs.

This CDR3 reads CASSLVLAGGGETQYF. For the CDR3, the DNA is TGTGCCAGCAGCTTAGTACTAGCGGGAGGAGGGGAGACCCAGTACTTC. This chain connects TRBV7-9 to TRBJ2-5; 12 bases match TRBD2. The V segment lost 1 base and the J segment 5 bases; nucleotides outside the gene matches: 5. This CDR3 has 16 amino acids. CDR1 and CDR2 (germline): SEHNR, FQNEAQ (reference sequence).